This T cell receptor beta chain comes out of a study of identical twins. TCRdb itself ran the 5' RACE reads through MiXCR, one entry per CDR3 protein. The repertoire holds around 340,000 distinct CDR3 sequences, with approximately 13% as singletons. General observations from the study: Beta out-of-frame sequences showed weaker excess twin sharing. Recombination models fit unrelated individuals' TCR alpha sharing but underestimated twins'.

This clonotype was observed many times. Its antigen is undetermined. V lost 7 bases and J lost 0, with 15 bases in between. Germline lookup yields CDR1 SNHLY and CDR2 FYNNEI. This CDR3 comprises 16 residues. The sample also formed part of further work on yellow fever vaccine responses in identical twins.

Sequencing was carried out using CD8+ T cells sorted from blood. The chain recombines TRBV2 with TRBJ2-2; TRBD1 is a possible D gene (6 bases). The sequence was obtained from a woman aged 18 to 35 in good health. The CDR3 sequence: CASTPTGTTNTGELFF. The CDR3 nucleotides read TGTGCCAGCACCCCAACCGGGACAACGAACACCGGGGAGCTGTTTTTT.